The 5 T cell receptor beta chains below were found in one sample sequenced in a study of cytomegalovirus exposure and HLA in healthy donors. The PCR used 60 Vbeta and 13 Jbeta primers. Assay: immunoSEQ multiplex PCR; the TCRdb copy retains only in-frame clones and omits some. Here the sample spans about 200,000 clones, about 80% being singletons. The sequencing sample was made of PBMCs. Every receptor here comes from a middle-aged man in good health and CMV-seropositive.

The chain has TRBV29-1 and TRBJ1-2; 9 bases match TRBD1. Germline CDR1 and CDR2: SQVTM and ANQGSEA. The CDR3 loop spans 14 amino acids. Germline trimming cut 7 bases from V and 7 bases from J; bases unmatched to any gene: 13. The CDR3 loop is CSAQTGTGIFGYTF. The CDR3 bases are TGCAGCGCTCAAACCGGGACAGGGATTTTTGGCTACACCTTC. The full variable domain, completed using reference TRBV29-1 and TRBJ1-2, is SAVISQKPSRDICQRGTSLTIQCQVDSQVTMMFWYRQQPGQSLTLIATANQGSEATYESGFVIDKFPISRPNLTFSTLTVSNMSPEDSSIYLCSAQTGTGIFGYTFGSGTRLTVV.

This chain joins TRBV7-8 and TRBJ2-6; D not certain. The germline V gene has CDR1 SGHVS and CDR2 FQNEAQ. V shed 3 bases and J shed 1 base, with 7 bases lying between them. This CDR3 has 15 residues. CDR3 in amino acids: CASSFTTSGANVLTF. The CDR3 DNA reads as TGTGCCAGCAGCTTTACTACTTCTGGGGCCAACGTCCTGACTTTC.

Points on this clone: The same CDR3 can be traced to other DNA sequences in this sample. The rearrangement links TRBV9 to TRBJ2-1, with TRBD2 identical over 12 bases. J lost 3 bases, V lost 2 bases, and 0 bases had no gene match. Germline CDR1 is SGDLS and CDR2 is YYNGEE. This CDR3 region has 15 residues. CDR3 in DNA: TGTGCCAGCAGCGTGGGACTAGCGGGCTACAATGAGCAGTTCTTC. Amino acid sequence: CASSVGLAGYNEQFF. Based on the CDR3 plus reference TRBV9 and TRBJ2-1, the full variable domain is DSGVTQTPKHLITATGQRVTLRCSPRSGDLSVYWYQQSLDQGLQFLIQYYNGEERAKGNILERFSAQQFPDLHSELNLSSLELGDSALYFCASSVGLAGYNEQFFGPGTRLTVL.

The V gene is TRBV25-1, the J gene TRBJ1-1; unclear D gene. The CDR3 is 14 amino acids. Trimming stripped 2 bases from V and 0 bases from J, with 7 bases between. Germline loops: CDR1 MGHDK, CDR2 SYGVNS. CDR3 DNA: TGTGCCAGCAGTGAACCCGGTTTGAACACTGAAGCTTTCTTT. Amino acids: CASSEPGLNTEAFF.

The chain uses TRBV30 and TRBJ1-6; TRBD1 matches at 8 bases. The CDR3 is made up of 14 amino acids. Unmatched junction bases numbered 4, after V lost 0 bases and J lost 9 bases. CDR1 and CDR2 from the germline V gene are GTSNPN and SVGIG (reference sequence). The CDR3 DNA sequence: TGTGCCTGGAGTGTAACAGGGGGAAGTTCACCCCTCCACTTT. This gives the protein CAWSVTGGSSPLHF.